Included here is one TCR beta chain sequence, with context. The antigen remains unidentified. V lost 5 bases and J lost 5, with 14 bases in between. The CDR3 has 15 residues. The germline CDR1 and CDR2 sequences are SGHRS and YFSETQ. This sample was included in a study of OX40 agonist ivuxolimab in advanced cancers. Study in general: In this trial design, patients received ivuxolimab intravenously at 0.01 to 10 mg/kg every 2 weeks.

Generated by immunoSEQ multiplex PCR, the TCRdb table keeps only in-frame clones and is missing some. The sample lists about 51,000 clones; around 73% were seen once. Study results and limitations: CD4+ T cells averaged fewer expanded clones than CD8+ T cells. Low clonal expansion, among the lowest seen, marked partial responders at 0.1-3.0 mg/kg. A proportion of nonresponders additionally exhibited low normalized T-cell clonal expansion.

The rearrangement uses TRBV5-1 and TRBJ1-6, with a possible D match to TRBD1 (6 bases). The source of this sequence is an adult with an advanced solid tumor such as melanoma, head and neck, liver or kidney cancer. Sequenced here: CD4+ or CD8+ T cells sorted from blood, sampled in a trial of the OX40 agonist ivuxolimab. Written as DNA, the CDR3 is TGCGCCAGCAGAAAAGGGACACGGGATAATTCACCCCTCCACTTT. Amino acids: CASRKGTRDNSPLHF.